This TCR beta chain was identified during a study of shared clonotypes between healthy human individuals. Study conclusions and caveats: It was the non-shared clonotypes that had lower generation probabilities than clonotypes shared by all four donors. Sharing across four donors was highest in naive CD4 (around 5%) and lowest in memory CD8 (0.4%).

Genomic DNA (from each subset) was split evenly across several immunoSEQ plates. Authors' analysis steps: ImmunoSEQ sequences covered only the junction and lacked quality scores; filtering therefore differed. Profiled with immunoSEQ multiplex PCR; TCRdb holds only in-frame clones, not every one. That table is the source of V, J and clone size, and D and trimming were worked out from the DNA. Of fewer than 1.6 million clones listed, less than 99% are singletons. In regard to this clone: Its specificity is unknown.

Trimming left V 3 bases short and J 4 bases short, with 13 bases between. This CDR3 contains 15 residues. Germline-derived CDR1 and CDR2 are SGHDN and FVKESK. This sequence originates from a man between 25 and 39 years old in good health. The rearrangement joins TRBV14 to TRBJ2-1; TRBD1 might be the D (6 bases). The sequenced sample consisted of naive CD4+ T cells sorted from blood. Subset defined: CD45RA+ positively selected. In DNA form, the CDR3 reads TGTGCCAGCAGCCACCATGGGACAAGTTACAATGAGCAGTTCTTC. This sequence encodes CASSHHGTSYNEQFF.